This T cell receptor beta chain was recovered during a study of response to subunit inactivated influenza vaccine. This clonotype was seen a few times. Its antigen is unknown. The CDR3 length is 14 residues. CDR1 SEHNR and CDR2 FQNEAQ come from the germline V gene (reference sequence). V lost 1 base, J lost 3 bases, and 10 bases lay in between. Using its own MiXCR run on the RT-PCR reads, TCRdb lists one record per CDR3 protein. This sample has roughly 500,000 distinct CDR3 sequences; approximately 17% occur once, and the top ten carry approximately 3%. Whole-study results and caveats: New T cells are recruited in small numbers by each seasonal influenza vaccination, according to the authors' suggestion.

The origin of this receptor is a man between 50 and 75 years old who received an inactivated influenza vaccine. Sequences were derived from CD4+ T cells sorted from PBMCs, sampled about 24 months after vaccination. V is TRBV7-9 and J is TRBJ2-7; tentatively, D is TRBD1 (6 bases). The CDR3 loop is CASSLGQDLYEQYF. The CDR3 nucleotides read TGTGCCAGCAGCTTAGGACAGGACCTCTACGAGCAGTACTTC.